This note documents a single T cell receptor (beta chain) sequence. This clone's antigen is unknown. No clone much larger than this one lies a single base away; base qualities are absent. Collaborating institutions collected whole blood in K2EDTA tubes following their own protocols. For TCRbeta analysis, collaborators shipped samples in one of three forms: frozen whole blood, isolated PBMCs, or DNA extracted from either of those sample types. This sample was taken from a study of blood T cell repertoires in COVID-19 (dated by TCRdb to 2018 to 2021). Study-wide context: Collaborator samples came from the United States, Italy and Spain and covered acute and convalescent phases of COVID-19. The material from the prospective study consisted of cDNA or gDNA derived from T cells, B-cell-depleted T cells, or PBMCs. Subjects who had been exposed to COVID-19, were actively infected with it, or had recovered from it provided the deeply sampled blood TCRbeta repertoires that made up the dataset. The repertoires were made available in a free public database intended to serve as a resource for research on the immune response to SARS-CoV-2. Samples were obtained from the ongoing ImmuneRACE study (first 160 participants) and from roughly 1,300 subjects provided by 6 global collaborators. A de-identified subject ID, COVID-19 status, age in years and sex were almost always included in the sample metadata. Where HLA class I and class II types were available, the types were taken from metadata supplied by the sample provider, not from assay-based typing. Results the study describes overall, beyond this receptor: The quantity of clinical and demographic metadata differed by source and by participant and was supplied without curation.

Measured from the cysteine to the phenylalanine, the CDR3 is 15 residues long. The only DNA kept is the CDR3, 45 bases in frame from the first base. As encoded in the germline V gene, CDR1 is SGHVS while CDR2 is FQNEAQ. Compared with germline, V lacks 4 bases and J lacks 1 base; bases without a gene match: 4. TCRbeta CDR3 regions were amplified from genomic DNA using the immunoSEQ Assay, a bias-controlled multiplex PCR. Per the authors' processing: The number of nucleated cells in each sample was estimated by amplification of reference gene primers within the assay. To quantify the absolute abundance of each unique TCRbeta CDR3 rearrangement, sequence reads were collapsed and filtered. For each sample, productive Simpson clonality was calculated as the square root of Simpson's diversity index over productive rearrangements. Sourced from immuneACCESS, this table was stored by TCRdb with only in-frame sequences that have V and J called. A share of the clones is absent; for the studies checked, an unresolved V gene accounts for under half, and the remainder has no known explanation. V and J calls and clone size are given by that table; D and trimming were obtained from the DNA. This sample comprises some 180,000 clones, about 80% of them detected only once. The top ten clonotypes cover roughly 8.7% of the sample.

The TCR sequence derives from a woman aged 45-65 years with active or convalescent COVID-19. The sequencing input was peripheral blood. The V and J segments used are TRBV7-8 and TRBJ2-1, and TRBD1 matches 7 of the central bases. The CDR3 here reads CASSSDRASYNEQFF. The base sequence is TGTGCCAGCAGCTCTGACAGGGCTTCCTACAATGAGCAGTTCTTC.